This entry lists 8 T cell receptor beta chains sequenced from one sample in a study of a mutant IDH1 vaccine in newly diagnosed glioma. Clones were read by immunoSEQ multiplex PCR, and TCRdb kept only the in-frame ones, dropping some. This sample has some 25,000 clones, with about 78% found just once. The antigens of these receptors remain unknown. Specified time point: week 11, during vaccination. Topical imiquimod was applied with each vaccine dose, which held 300 ug of mutant IDH1 20-mer peptide. The sequencing used PBMCs, collected from a glioma patient whose treatment included an IDH1 peptide vaccine. The receptors were sampled from a woman aged 18-29 years with glioma.

The chain couples TRBV14 to TRBJ1-2; 9 nucleotides agree with TRBD1. Germline V gene lookup returns CDR1 SGHDN and CDR2 FVKESK. The trim removed 6 bases at V and 5 bases at J, leaving 7 bases unmatched. This CDR3 has 14 residues. The CDR3 loop is CASSQGQGWYGYTF. The CDR3 coding sequence is TGTGCCAGCAGTCAGGGACAGGGCTGGTATGGCTACACCTTC.

This clone came up a few times. The chain uses TRBV5-5 and TRBJ1-1; no clear D. Germline V gene lookup returns CDR1 SGHKS and CDR2 YYEKEE (reference sequence). The V end lost 2 bases, the J end lost 1 base, and 6 bases lay between the germline ends. The CDR3 covers 13 residues. The CDR3 here is CASSFPTNTEAFF. CDR3 nucleotides: TGTGCCAGCAGCTTTCCCACGAACACTGAAGCTTTCTTT.

The chain uses TRBV5-1 and TRBJ2-5; 8 bases match TRBD2. The germline V gene has CDR1 SGHRS and CDR2 YFSETQ. V shed 4 bases and J 5 bases; nucleotides not matched to a gene: 7. The CDR3 totals 14 residues. In nucleotides, the CDR3 is TGCGCCAGCAGCCGGGGGGGCTCAAGGGAGACCCAGTACTTC. Protein: CASSRGGSRETQYF.

J is TRBJ1-1 and V is TRBV7-2; D unresolved. The CDR3 length is 13 residues. CDR1 and CDR2 from the germline V gene are SGHTA and FQGNSA. Trimming shortened V by 4 bases and J by 0 bases, and 6 bases separated the two germline ends. CDR3 DNA: TGTGCCAGCAGCTGGGAGATGAACACTGAAGCTTTCTTT. Translation gives CASSWEMNTEAFF.

This sequence joins TRBV19 and TRBJ2-1; 9 positions agree with TRBD2. The ends lost 6 bases at V and 0 bases at J; junction bases unmatched: 3. The CDR3 totals 15 residues. The germline V gene has CDR1 LNHDA and CDR2 SQIVND (reference sequence). The CDR3 spells CASRKTSGSYNEQFF. The CDR3 DNA sequence: TGTGCCAGTAGAAAGACTAGCGGCTCCTACAATGAGCAGTTCTTC.

The chain couples TRBV19 to TRBJ1-2; tentative D call: TRBD1 (6 bases). This CDR3 spans 14 amino acids. Trimming took 8 bases from V and 2 from J, leaving 15 bases between them. Germline CDR1 LNHDA, CDR2 SQIVND (reference sequence). The CDR3 loop reads CASRGGVGNYGYTF. The CDR3 DNA reads TGTGCCAGTCGAGGGGGGGTCGGGAACTATGGCTACACCTTC.

The chain is built from TRBV5-8 and TRBJ2-7; 8 bases match TRBD2. V lost 4 bases, J lost 9 bases, and 3 bases stayed unmatched. The germline V gene has CDR1 SGHTS and CDR2 YDEGEE. This CDR3 contains 11 residues. The DNA for the CDR3 is TGTGCCAGCAGCCTCCTAGCGGGGCAGTACTTC. It codes for CASSLLAGQYF.

The chain uses TRBV6-1 and TRBJ2-7, with 10 bases matching TRBD1. V was pared by 6 bases and J by 3 bases, with 5 bases of the junction left unmatched. The germline V gene has CDR1 MNHNS and CDR2 SASEGT. The CDR3 is 14 amino acids. The DNA of the CDR3 is TGTGCCAGCAGCGACAGGGGGCAAGGCTACGAGCAGTACTTC. Translating gives CASSDRGQGYEQYF.